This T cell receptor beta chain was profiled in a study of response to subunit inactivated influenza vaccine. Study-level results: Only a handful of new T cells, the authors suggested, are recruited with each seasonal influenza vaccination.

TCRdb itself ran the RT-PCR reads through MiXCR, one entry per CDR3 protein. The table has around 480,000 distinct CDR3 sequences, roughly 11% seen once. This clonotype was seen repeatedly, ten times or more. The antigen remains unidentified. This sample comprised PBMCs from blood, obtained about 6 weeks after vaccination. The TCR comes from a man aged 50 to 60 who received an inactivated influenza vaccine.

The CDR3 protein is CSARDVAASYEQYF. CDR3 sequence (DNA): TGCAGTGCTAGAGATGTGGCAGCCTCCTACGAGCAGTACTTC. V gene TRBV20-1 combines with J gene TRBJ2-7; D remains ambiguous. The germline CDR1 and CDR2 sequences are DFQATT and SNEGSKA (reference sequence). CDR3 size: 14 residues. The V gene lost 0 bases and the J gene lost 0 bases, with 9 bases spanning the gap.